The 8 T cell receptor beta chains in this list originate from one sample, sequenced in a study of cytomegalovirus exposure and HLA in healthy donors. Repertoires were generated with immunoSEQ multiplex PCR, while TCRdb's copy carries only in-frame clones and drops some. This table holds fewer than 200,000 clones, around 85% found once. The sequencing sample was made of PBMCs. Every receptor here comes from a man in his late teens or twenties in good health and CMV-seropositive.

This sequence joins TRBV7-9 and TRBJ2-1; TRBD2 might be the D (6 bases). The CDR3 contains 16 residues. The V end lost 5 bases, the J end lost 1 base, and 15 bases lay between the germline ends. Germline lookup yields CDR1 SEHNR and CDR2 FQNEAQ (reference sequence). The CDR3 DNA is TGTGCCAGCAGCCCCACCGGGGGAGAATCCTACAATGAGCAGTTCTTC. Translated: CASSPTGGESYNEQFF.

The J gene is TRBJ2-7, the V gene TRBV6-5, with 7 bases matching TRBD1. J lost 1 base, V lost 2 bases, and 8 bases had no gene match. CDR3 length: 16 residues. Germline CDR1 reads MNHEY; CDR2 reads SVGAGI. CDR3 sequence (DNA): TGTGCCAGCAGTTACGCATCTGGGACAGCTTCCTACGAGCAGTACTTC. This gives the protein CASSYASGTASYEQYF.

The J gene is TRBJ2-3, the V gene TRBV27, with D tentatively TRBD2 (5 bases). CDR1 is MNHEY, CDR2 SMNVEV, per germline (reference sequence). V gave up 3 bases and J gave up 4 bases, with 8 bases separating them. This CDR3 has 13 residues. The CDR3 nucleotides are TGTGCCAGCAGTTTTGGGAGTGCAGATACGCAGTATTTT. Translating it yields CASSFGSADTQYF.

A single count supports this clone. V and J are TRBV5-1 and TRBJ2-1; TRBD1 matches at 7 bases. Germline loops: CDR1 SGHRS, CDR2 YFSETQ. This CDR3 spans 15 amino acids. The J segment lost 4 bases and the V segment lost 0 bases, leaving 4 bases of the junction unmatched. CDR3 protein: CASSLVPTGYNEQFF. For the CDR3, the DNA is TGCGCCAGCAGCTTGGTACCGACAGGGTACAATGAGCAGTTCTTC.

The CDR3 sequence: CASSPIAGGYNEQFF. The CDR3 DNA reads as TGTGCCAGCAGCCCAATAGCGGGAGGGTACAATGAGCAGTTCTTC. This sequence joins TRBV4-2 and TRBJ2-1, with 11 bases aligning to TRBD2. CDR3 length: 15 residues. V trimming: 4 bases; J trimming: 4 bases; junction bases outside the gene matches: 3. Germline values: CDR1 LGHNA, CDR2 YNFKEQ.

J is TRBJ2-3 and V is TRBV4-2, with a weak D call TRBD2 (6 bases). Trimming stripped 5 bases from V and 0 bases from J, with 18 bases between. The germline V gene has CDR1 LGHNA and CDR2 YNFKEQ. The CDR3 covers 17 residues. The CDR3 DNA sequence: TGTGCCAGCAGCGGACAAGGCGGGGTTATGAGCACAGATACGCAGTATTTT. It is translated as CASSGQGGVMSTDTQYF.

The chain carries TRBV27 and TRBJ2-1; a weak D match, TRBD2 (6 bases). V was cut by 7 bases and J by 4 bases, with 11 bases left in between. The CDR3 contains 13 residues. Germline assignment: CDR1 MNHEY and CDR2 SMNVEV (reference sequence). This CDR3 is CASTGTLYNEQFF. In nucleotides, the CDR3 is TGTGCCAGCACAGGGACTCTTTACAATGAGCAGTTCTTC.

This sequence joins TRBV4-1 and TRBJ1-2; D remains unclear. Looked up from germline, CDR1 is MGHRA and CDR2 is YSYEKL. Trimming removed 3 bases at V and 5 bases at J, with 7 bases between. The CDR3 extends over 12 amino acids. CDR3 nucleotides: TGCGCCAGCAGCCAGGAGGGTTATGGCTACACCTTC. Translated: CASSQEGYGYTF.